One sample yielded the 13 T cell receptor beta chains listed below, sequenced in a study of control samples from healthy donors and cancer patients. Only in-frame clones appear in the TCRdb table, and some are missing; sequencing was by immunoSEQ multiplex PCR. The sample has about 50,000 clones, roughly 96% seen once. Sequenced material: blood. The receptor source for this set is a woman between 25 and 40 years old in good health.

The chain carries TRBV7-9 and TRBJ1-1; the D is unclear. Trimming cost V 3 bases and J 0 bases, with 14 bases left between them. CDR3 length: 16 amino acids. CDR1 and CDR2 from the germline V gene are SEHNR and FQNEAQ (reference sequence). DNA of the CDR3: TGTGCCAGCAGCTTTATCCAGGAGATTATGAACACTGAAGCTTTCTTT. Translating gives CASSFIQEIMNTEAFF. The whole variable domain, filled in from reference TRBV7-9 and TRBJ1-1, reads DTGVSQNPRHKITKRGQNVTFRCDPISEHNRLYWYRQTLGQGPEFLTYFQNEAQLEKSRLLSDRFSAERPKGSFSTLEIQRTEQGDSAMYLCASSFIQEIMNTEAFFGQGTRLTVV.

The chain links TRBV28 to TRBJ1-1; 10 positions agree with TRBD1. CDR3 length equals 14 residues. Germline CDR1 reads MDHEN; CDR2 reads SYDVKM. Trimming removed 4 bases from V and 2 bases from J; junction bases left unmatched: 1. The CDR3, as DNA: TGTGCCAGCAGTTCGACAGGGGGCAACACTGAAGCTTTCTTT. Amino acids: CASSSTGGNTEAFF.

The chain carries TRBV4-1 and TRBJ2-4; maybe TRBD1 (6 bases). Germline CDR1 is MGHRA and CDR2 is YSYEKL. With 0 bases removed from V and 8 bases from J, the gap between germline ends came to 17 bases. The CDR3 runs to 16 residues. The CDR3 DNA sequence: TGCGCCAGCAGCCAAGAACCGGGACACCAGAGGGACATTCAGTACTTC. The encoded protein is CASSQEPGHQRDIQYF.

This chain joins TRBV6-5 and TRBJ2-7, with D possibly TRBD2 on 5 matching bases. The V and J ends lost 4 bases and 0 bases respectively, with 7 bases between them. Germline CDR1 is MNHEY and CDR2 is SVGAGI. The CDR3 is 13 amino acids. DNA of the CDR3: TGTGCCAGCAGTTTAGCGAGCTCCTACGAGCAGTACTTC. Amino acids: CASSLASSYEQYF.

The V and J genes are TRBV7-9 and TRBJ2-1; D not certain. Looked up from germline, CDR1 is SEHNR and CDR2 is FQNEAQ (reference sequence). The CDR3 is made up of 16 amino acids. V was clipped by 1 base and J by 8 bases, with 18 bases between them. CDR3 amino acids: CASSLDRLRVGDEQFF. CDR3 nucleotide sequence: TGTGCCAGCAGCTTAGACCGTTTGAGAGTTGGGGATGAGCAGTTCTTC.

J is TRBJ1-1 and V is TRBV25-1; no clear D gene. The V gene's germline CDR1 is MGHDK and CDR2 SYGVNS. CDR3 length equals 12 residues. Trimming cost V 3 bases and J 4 bases, with 6 bases left between them. CDR3 nucleotides: TGTGCCAGCAGTGAGGGCGGCACTGAAGCTTTCTTT. Translated: CASSEGGTEAFF.

The CDR3 sequence is CSASSHREPYEQYF. CDR3 nucleotides: TGCAGTGCTAGTTCCCACCGGGAACCCTACGAGCAGTACTTC. The chain is built from TRBV20-1 and TRBJ2-7; TRBD2 might be the D (5 bases). Looked up from germline, CDR1 is DFQATT and CDR2 is SNEGSKA (reference sequence). This CDR3 has 14 residues. Trimming shortened V by 3 bases and J by 2 bases, and 14 bases separated the two germline ends.

The chain employs TRBV2 and TRBJ2-5, with 8 positions matching TRBD1. With V trimmed by 4 bases and J by 5 bases, 6 bases remained unmatched. Germline CDR1 reads SNHLY; CDR2 reads FYNNEI. The CDR3 extends over 14 amino acids. The CDR3 coding sequence is TGTGCCAGCAGTGGGACAGGGATTATGGAGACCCAGTACTTC. This codes for CASSGTGIMETQYF.

The J gene is TRBJ2-5, the V gene TRBV11-2; possibly TRBD1 for D (7 bases). CDR1 and CDR2 (germline): SGHAT, FQNNGV. V lost 5 bases, J lost 2 bases, and 18 bases lay in between. This CDR3 is 16 amino acids long. Here the CDR3 reads CASSPIGGQSQETQYF. CDR3 coding DNA: TGTGCCAGCAGCCCCATCGGGGGACAGTCTCAAGAGACCCAGTACTTC.

This clone came up once. The genes are TRBV28 and TRBJ1-2; D uncertain. Per the germline V gene, CDR1 is MDHEN and CDR2 is SYDVKM. This CDR3 region has 13 residues. V lost 1 base to trimming and J lost 6 bases, with 9 bases between them. The CDR3 here is CASSLFSYHGYTF. Written as DNA, the CDR3 is TGTGCCAGCAGTTTATTTAGCTACCATGGCTACACCTTC.

V is TRBV7-6 and J is TRBJ2-1; TRBD2 matches at 14 bases. CDR3 size: 15 residues. The J segment lost 8 bases and the V segment lost 5 bases, leaving 5 bases of the junction unmatched. Germline V lookup: CDR1 SGHVS, CDR2 FNYEAQ. The chain's CDR3 is CASSPGTSGSDEQFF. CDR3 bases: TGTGCCAGCAGCCCCGGGACTAGCGGGAGTGATGAGCAGTTCTTC.

V gene TRBV12-5 combines with J gene TRBJ2-1; no definite D call. The CDR3 covers 11 residues. Trimming stripped 5 bases from V and 9 bases from J, with 8 bases between. Germline V gives CDR1 LGHNT, CDR2 FRNRAP. CDR3 loop: CASGLSPEQFF. Written as DNA, the CDR3 is TGTGCTAGTGGTCTTTCTCCTGAGCAGTTCTTC.

CDR3 in DNA: TGCAGCGTTCACCGGACCAACACCGGGGAGCTGTTTTTT. This encodes CSVHRTNTGELFF. This chain joins TRBV29-1 and TRBJ2-2; D is undetermined. CDR3 length: 13 amino acids. CDR1 is SQVTM and CDR2 is ANQGSEA in the germline V gene. V gave up 5 bases and J gave up 2 bases, with 9 bases separating them.